The 19 T cell receptor beta chains below all came from one sample that was sequenced in a study of beta chain features in type 1 diabetes. Study-wide points: Type 1 diabetes patients had moderately but significantly shorter TCRB CDR3s in all four CD4+ subsets.

The whole isolated RNA underwent reverse transcription, so sequencing captured expressed TCRB transcripts. This table comes from immunoSEQ multiplex PCR, and its TCRdb copy is limited to in-frame clones, with some not included. The sample gives about 190,000 clones, roughly 8% of which show up once; more than 0.75% is in the top ten. Their antigens are not known. Source material: central memory CD4+ T cells from blood. All receptors come from a woman aged 40 to 55 with type 1 diabetes.

This clone was found a few times. The chain couples TRBV5-1 to TRBJ2-3; maybe TRBD2 (6 bases). Trimming removed 3 bases at V and 2 bases at J, with 16 bases between. CDR3 length: 16 residues. Germline V gene sequence: CDR1 SGHRS, CDR2 YFSETQ. CDR3 amino acids: CASSSQLGGITDTQYF. Written as DNA, the CDR3 is TGCGCCAGCAGCTCACAACTGGGCGGGATCACAGATACGCAGTATTTT. Variable domain in full (rest from reference TRBV5-1 and TRBJ2-3): KAGVTQTPRYLIKTRGQQVTLSCSPISGHRSVSWYQQTPGQGLQFLFEYFSETQRNKGNFPGRFSGRQFSNSRSEMNVSTLELGDSALYLCASSSQLGGITDTQYFGPGTRLTVL.

This clone has only a few counts. The chain combines TRBV9 with TRBJ2-2; D call uncertain. The CDR3 consists of 13 residues. V lost 4 bases, J lost 5 bases, and 9 bases lay in between. Germline CDR1 reads SGDLS; CDR2 reads YYNGEE. In nucleotides, the CDR3 is TGTGCCAGCAGCTTGCAGGCGACCGGGGAGCTGTTTTTT. This gives the protein CASSLQATGELFF.

J is TRBJ2-3 and V is TRBV7-3; tentatively, D is TRBD1 (6 bases). Germline CDR1 is SGHTA and CDR2 is FQGTGA. V was shortened by 3 bases and J by 1 base, with 11 bases between the two germline ends. CDR3 length equals 15 residues. In nucleotides, the CDR3 is TGTGCCAGCAGCTTCCCAGGGGATGGCACAGATACGCAGTATTTT. This translates into CASSFPGDGTDTQYF.

This clone was counted only a few times. The genes are TRBV5-1 and TRBJ2-7; 7 bases agree with TRBD1. V trimming: 1 base; J trimming: 5 bases; junction bases outside the gene matches: 6. The germline CDR1 and CDR2 sequences are SGHRS and YFSETQ. The CDR3 sequence is 14 residues long. CDR3 bases: TGCGCCAGCAGCTTGACGGCAGGGGGAGACGAGCAGTACTTC. It is translated as CASSLTAGGDEQYF.

This clone was counted a few times. This chain uses TRBV11-2 with TRBJ2-5; D is perhaps TRBD2 (6 bases). CDR1 SGHAT and CDR2 FQNNGV come from the germline V gene. CDR3 length: 13 amino acids. Trimming shortened V by 3 bases and J by 2 bases, and 7 bases separated the two germline ends. The CDR3 reads CASSLGRQETQYF. CDR3 nucleotide sequence: TGTGCCAGCAGCTTGGGGAGGCAAGAGACCCAGTACTTC.

V and J are TRBV18 and TRBJ2-2; tentative D call: TRBD1 (6 bases). This CDR3 comprises 14 residues. V was clipped by 6 bases and J by 3 bases, with 11 bases between them. CDR1 is KGHSH and CDR2 is LQKENI in the germline V gene. The CDR3 is CASSSAGDTGELFF. CDR3 bases: TGTGCCAGCTCCTCGGCAGGGGACACCGGGGAGCTGTTTTTT. Complete variable domain (other parts from reference TRBV18 and TRBJ2-2): NAGVMQNPRHLVRRRGQEARLRCSPMKGHSHVYWYRQLPEEGLKFMVYLQKENIIDESGMPKERFSAEFPKEGPSILRIQQVVRGDSAAYFCASSSAGDTGELFFGEGSRLTVL.

This chain links TRBV29-1 with TRBJ2-7; 8 nucleotides line up with TRBD2. The CDR3 has 13 amino acids. Germline-derived CDR1 and CDR2 are SQVTM and ANQGSEA. Trimming removed 6 bases from V and 5 bases from J; junction bases left unmatched: 9. In nucleotides, the CDR3 is TGCAGCGTGGCCCGTAGCGGGAATAACGAGCAGTACTTC. This sequence encodes CSVARSGNNEQYF.

The sample holds a few counts of this clone. The CDR3 DNA follows: TGTGCCAGCAGCTTAGAGCACGGGACAGGACAGCCCCAGCATTTT. Translated, it gives CASSLEHGTGQPQHF. The rearrangement links TRBV7-2 to TRBJ1-5, with 8 bases aligning to TRBD1. This CDR3 is built from 15 residues. After removal of 1 base from V and 7 bases from J, the junction contained 6 bases not matched to a gene. Germline CDR1 SGHTA, CDR2 FQGNSA.

The chain joins TRBV5-1 to TRBJ2-5; perhaps TRBD2 as D (6 bases). Trimming left V 2 bases short and J 5 bases short, with 10 bases between. Germline CDR1 is SGHRS and CDR2 is YFSETQ. CDR3 length: 13 amino acids. The DNA for the CDR3 is TGCGCCAGCAGCTTCACTAGCTGGGAGACCCAGTACTTC. It translates to CASSFTSWETQYF.

This clone was picked up a small number of times. J is TRBJ2-4 and V is TRBV7-2; D call uncertain. The CDR3 runs 13 residues. Trimming cost V 2 bases and J 6 bases, with 8 bases left between them. In germline, CDR1 is SGHTA, CDR2 FQGNSA. CDR3 sequence: CASSLPGVNIQYF. As DNA, the CDR3 is TGTGCCAGCAGCTTACCTGGAGTAAACATTCAGTACTTC.

In this sample, this clone turned up a few times. V and J are TRBV19 and TRBJ2-3; 7 bases match TRBD1. The germline V gene has CDR1 LNHDA and CDR2 SQIVND (reference sequence). The length of the CDR3 is 19 residues. V shed 2 bases and J 6 bases; nucleotides not matched to a gene: 20. CDR3 coding DNA: TGTGCCAGTAGTATAATTGCGAGTGATGGGGACAGCCGTCCTGATACGCAGTATTTT. This gives the protein CASSIIASDGDSRPDTQYF.

The V gene is TRBV7-3, the J gene TRBJ1-2, with a weak D call TRBD1 (5 bases). The V end was cut by 6 bases, the J end by 2 bases, with 25 bases between. Germline V gene lookup returns CDR1 SGHTA and CDR2 FQGTGA. This CDR3 has 18 residues. The CDR3, as DNA: TGTGCCAGCAGTCCAGATGGTTCAGGGCTTACTGGGAACTATGGCTACACCTTC. Its protein product is CASSPDGSGLTGNYGYTF.

This clone turned up a few times. The chain combines TRBV9 with TRBJ2-3, with 7 positions matching TRBD2. After removal of 7 bases from V and 5 bases from J, the junction contained 4 bases not matched to a gene. Germline V gene sequence: CDR1 SGDLS, CDR2 YYNGEE. This CDR3 is 12 amino acids long. Here the CDR3 reads CASSREEDTQYF. As DNA, the CDR3 is TGTGCCAGCTCCCGGGAGGAAGATACGCAGTATTTT.

The J gene is TRBJ1-2, the V gene TRBV7-2, with D perhaps TRBD1 (6 bases). V was shortened by 5 bases and J by 7 bases, with 11 bases between the two germline ends. This CDR3 comprises 12 residues. Germline CDR1 is SGHTA and CDR2 is FQGNSA. CDR3 in DNA: TGTGCCAGCAGCCGTCTGGGGGCTGGCTACACCTTC. Protein product: CASSRLGAGYTF.

This clone was picked up a small number of times. This sequence joins TRBV28 and TRBJ2-5; D gene ambiguous. CDR3 length: 12 amino acids. V was pared by 2 bases and J by 6 bases, with 7 bases between. Germline CDR1 MDHEN, CDR2 SYDVKM. The CDR3, as DNA: TGTGCCAGCAGTTTAGCCAGTCAGACCCAGTACTTC. Protein sequence: CASSLASQTQYF.

The rearrangement joins TRBV7-2 to TRBJ2-7; TRBD1 aligns across 8 bases. CDR3 length equals 17 residues. V was pared by 4 bases and J by 7 bases, with 18 bases of the junction left unmatched. Per the germline V gene, CDR1 is SGHTA and CDR2 is FQGNSA. CDR3 residues: CASSSIPGSQGAGEQYF. Written as DNA, the CDR3 is TGTGCCAGCAGCTCCATACCGGGGTCGCAGGGGGCGGGGGAGCAGTACTTC.

This chain joins TRBV9 and TRBJ1-1; D uncertain. This CDR3 has 15 amino acids. Germline values: CDR1 SGDLS, CDR2 YYNGEE. V was trimmed by 4 bases and J by 7 bases, leaving 20 bases between them. CDR3 DNA: TGTGCCAGCAGCCCCGCGGCGACGGTAAATGGTGAAGCTTTCTTT. This translates into CASSPAATVNGEAFF.

This clone has just a few counts. CDR3 sequence: CASSTGTSGVNEQFF. CDR3 coding DNA: TGTGCCAGTAGTACGGGGACTAGCGGGGTAAATGAGCAGTTCTTC. The chain is built from TRBV19 and TRBJ2-1; 13 bases are shared with TRBD2. The CDR3 totals 15 residues. Germline lookup yields CDR1 LNHDA and CDR2 SQIVND (reference sequence). V was pared by 4 bases and J by 7 bases, with 4 bases of the junction left unmatched. Complete variable domain (other parts from reference TRBV19 and TRBJ2-1): DGGITQSPKYLFRKEGQNVTLSCEQNLNHDAMYWYRQDPGQGLRLIYYSQIVNDFQKGDIAEGYSVSREKKESFPLTVTSAQKNPTAFYLCASSTGTSGVNEQFFGPGTRLTVL.

The genes are TRBV5-1 and TRBJ2-1, with TRBD1 as a possible D gene (5 bases). Germline-derived CDR1 and CDR2 are SGHRS and YFSETQ. This CDR3 has 14 residues. V was clipped by 0 bases and J by 6 bases, with 10 bases between them. CDR3 sequence reads: CASSLARQSNEQFF. In DNA, the CDR3 is TGCGCCAGCAGCTTGGCCAGACAGTCCAATGAGCAGTTCTTC. The entire variable domain, with the rest obtained from reference TRBV5-1 and TRBJ2-1, is as follows: KAGVTQTPRYLIKTRGQQVTLSCSPISGHRSVSWYQQTPGQGLQFLFEYFSETQRNKGNFPGRFSGRQFSNSRSEMNVSTLELGDSALYLCASSLARQSNEQFFGPGTRLTVL.